The 29 T cell receptor beta chains below were found in one sample sequenced in a study of OX40 agonist ivuxolimab in advanced cancers. The table came from immunoSEQ multiplex PCR; TCRdb's copy has only in-frame clones and leaves some out. The sample has over 45,000 clones; about 90% are singletons. Here the sequenced sample was CD4+ or CD8+ T cells sorted from blood, taken in a trial of the OX40 agonist ivuxolimab. Receptor source: an adult with an advanced solid tumor such as melanoma, head and neck, liver or kidney cancer.

This rearrangement joins TRBV5-8 to TRBJ1-2, with 7 bases matching TRBD1. Germline assignment: CDR1 SGHTS and CDR2 YDEGEE. Trimming at V came to 4 bases and at J to 3 bases, leaving 6 bases not matched to a gene. The CDR3 is 14 residues long. The CDR3 DNA sequence: TGTGCCAGCAGCGACGAGGGACAGTACTATGGCTACACCTTC. This translates into CASSDEGQYYGYTF.

The chain joins TRBV5-1 to TRBJ2-5; a possible D gene is TRBD1 (6 bases). The germline V gene encodes CDR1 SGHRS and CDR2 YFSETQ. CDR3 length equals 15 residues. V gave up 3 bases and J gave up 5 bases, with 17 bases separating them. CDR3 loop: CASSSTGRLEETQYF. The CDR3, as DNA: TGCGCCAGCAGCTCGACAGGCCGCCTGGAGGAGACCCAGTACTTC.

In DNA form, the CDR3 reads TGTGCCTGGGGGGTTTGGTATGGCTACACCTTC. This sequence encodes CAWGVWYGYTF. V usage is TRBV30 and J usage is TRBJ1-2; D uncertain. Germline lookup yields CDR1 GTSNPN and CDR2 SVGIG (reference sequence). There are 11 residues in the CDR3. Trimming took off 5 bases at V and 5 bases at J, with 9 bases between the two ends.

The chain combines TRBV2 with TRBJ2-5, with 8 bases fitting TRBD1. The DNA end is more similar to TRBJ2-7, so the J call may be wrong. Germline V CDR1 and CDR2: SNHLY, FYNNEI. This CDR3 region has 14 residues. This chain's CDR3 is CASTADRESYEQYF. The CDR3 region has the DNA TGTGCCAGCACAGCGGACAGGGAAAGCTACGAGCAGTACTTC.

This clone was observed once. The chain joins TRBV4-3 to TRBJ1-2; TRBD1 matches at 7 bases. The J segment lost 2 bases and the V segment lost 0 bases, leaving 12 bases of the junction unmatched. Germline assignment: CDR1 LGHNA and CDR2 YSLEER. This CDR3 spans 18 amino acids. CDR3 region: CASSQDWGHRGANYGYTF. The CDR3 DNA reads TGCGCCAGCAGCCAAGATTGGGGACACAGGGGTGCGAACTATGGCTACACCTTC.

CDR3 protein: CASSQGAGRNQPQHF. CDR3 bases: TGCGCCAGCAGCCAAGGGGCAGGGAGGAATCAGCCCCAGCATTTT. The chain joins TRBV4-3 to TRBJ1-5, with a possible D match to TRBD1 (5 bases). Germline values: CDR1 LGHNA, CDR2 YSLEER. V lost 1 base, J lost 4 bases, and 11 bases lay in between. The length of the CDR3 is 15 residues.

The chain has TRBV7-6 and TRBJ2-5; 12 nucleotides line up with TRBD2. Per the germline V gene, CDR1 is SGHVS and CDR2 is FNYEAQ. V lost 7 bases to trimming and J lost 3 bases; unmatched junction nucleotides: 6. The CDR3 runs 15 residues. The CDR3 loop reads CASIGLAGPEETQYF. DNA of the CDR3: TGTGCCAGCATCGGACTAGCGGGACCCGAAGAGACCCAGTACTTC.

This sequence joins TRBV28 and TRBJ2-5, with D perhaps matching TRBD1 (6 bases). This CDR3 spans 14 amino acids. Germline CDR1 is MDHEN and CDR2 is SYDVKM. V lost 4 bases to trimming and J lost 4 bases, with 13 bases between them. The CDR3 here is CASSYGQPRETQYF. The CDR3 coding sequence is TGTGCCAGCAGTTACGGACAGCCGCGAGAGACCCAGTACTTC.

This rearrangement joins TRBV5-1 to TRBJ2-2; D call uncertain. V was trimmed by 0 bases and J by 3 bases, leaving 15 bases between them. Germline CDR1 and CDR2: SGHRS and YFSETQ. The length of the CDR3 is 17 residues. This CDR3 is CASSLVLIRTDTGELFF. In nucleotides, the CDR3 is TGCGCCAGCAGCTTGGTTTTGATCAGGACGGACACCGGGGAGCTGTTTTTT.

The V and J genes are TRBV23-1 and TRBJ1-5; D gene unclear. TRBV23-1 is labeled an ORF, and its function is uncertain. This CDR3 has 16 amino acids. Trimming took 0 bases from V and 0 from J, leaving 9 bases between them. The CDR3 nucleotides read TGCGCCAGCAGTCAATCGGCAGCAATTAGCAATCAGCCCCAGCATTTT. It is translated as CASSQSAAISNQPQHF.

The chain employs TRBV30 and TRBJ1-5; weak D call: TRBD1 (6 bases). With 0 bases removed from V and 0 bases from J, the gap between germline ends came to 9 bases. The CDR3 is 15 residues long. Looked up from germline, CDR1 is GTSNPN and CDR2 is SVGIG (reference sequence). Here the CDR3 reads CAWSVGTNSNQPQHF. The CDR3, as DNA: TGTGCCTGGAGTGTAGGGACAAATAGCAATCAGCCCCAGCATTTT.

This chain uses TRBV7-9 with TRBJ2-1; TRBD2 matches 7 bases. Looked up from germline, CDR1 is SEHNR and CDR2 is FQNEAQ (reference sequence). This CDR3 is 13 amino acids long. The V gene end was trimmed by 6 bases and the J gene end by 16 bases; junction bases not matched to a gene: 15. As DNA, the CDR3 is TGTGCCAGCAGTTGGGGGGAGGGTCTAGCGAAATTCTTC. It encodes CASSWGEGLAKFF.

The genes are TRBV6-5 and TRBJ1-4; a possible D gene is TRBD1 (5 bases). Germline V gives CDR1 MNHEY, CDR2 SVGAGI. The CDR3 spans 12 residues. V gave up 5 bases and J gave up 15 bases, with 16 bases separating them. The CDR3 DNA sequence: TGTGCCAGCAGTCCCACGGGACTTGACATGTTTTTT. Amino acid sequence: CASSPTGLDMFF.

J is TRBJ1-1 and V is TRBV15, with D perhaps matching TRBD1 (6 bases). Germline assignment: CDR1 LNHNV and CDR2 YYDKDF (reference sequence). This CDR3 comprises 16 residues. The V end lost 1 base, the J end lost 4 bases, and 16 bases lay between the germline ends. CDR3 loop: CATSRGGAGGVTEAFF. For the CDR3, the DNA is TGTGCCACCAGCAGAGGGGGGGCGGGGGGCGTCACTGAAGCTTTCTTT.

The CDR3 sequence: CASSFTTAQGAGNIQYF. CDR3 DNA sequence: TGTGCCAGCAGTTTTACTACGGCTCAGGGGGCTGGCAACATTCAGTACTTC. The rearrangement links TRBV4-2 to TRBJ2-4, with 8 bases aligning to TRBD1. Germline lookup yields CDR1 LGHNA and CDR2 YNFKEQ. The CDR3 spans 17 residues. The V segment lost 6 bases and the J segment 7 bases; nucleotides outside the gene matches: 17.

The chain employs TRBV7-9 and TRBJ2-7; 9 bases align to TRBD2. J was trimmed by 5 bases and V by 4 bases; bases with no gene match: 6. The CDR3 length is 14 residues. Germline CDR1 and CDR2: SEHNR and FQNEAQ (reference sequence). The CDR3 loop is CASSSYSGGNEQYF. The CDR3 DNA sequence: TGTGCCAGCAGCTCCTATAGCGGGGGTAACGAGCAGTACTTC.

The J gene is TRBJ1-1, the V gene TRBV18; no reliable D call. Germline assignment: CDR1 KGHSH and CDR2 LQKENI. The CDR3 is 13 amino acids. V lost 4 bases and J lost 7, with 13 bases in between. CDR3 residues: CASSLEGGVEAFF. For the CDR3, the DNA is TGTGCCAGCTCACTGGAAGGCGGGGTTGAAGCTTTCTTT. The full variable domain, rest sourced from reference TRBV18 and TRBJ1-1, is NAGVMQNPRHLVRRRGQEARLRCSPMKGHSHVYWYRQLPEEGLKFMVYLQKENIIDESGMPKERFSAEFPKEGPSILRIQQVVRGDSAAYFCASSLEGGVEAFFGQGTRLTVV.

The chain recombines TRBV4-2 with TRBJ2-2; D is uncertain. The V and J ends lost 0 bases and 0 bases respectively, with 8 bases between them. Germline CDR1 reads LGHNA; CDR2 reads YNFKEQ. The CDR3 sequence is 16 residues long. Here the CDR3 DNA reads TGTGCCAGCAGCCAAGAATGGCGGACGAACACCGGGGAGCTGTTTTTT. This translates into CASSQEWRTNTGELFF.

The V gene is TRBV18, the J gene TRBJ1-1, with a weak D call TRBD1 (6 bases). The CDR3 runs 15 residues. CDR1 is KGHSH, CDR2 LQKENI, per germline. The V end was cut by 0 bases, the J end by 4 bases, with 12 bases between. CDR3 protein: CASSPPGGPGTEAFF. DNA for the CDR3: TGTGCCAGCTCACCACCCGGGGGGCCGGGCACTGAAGCTTTCTTT.

The chain has TRBV6-5 and TRBJ2-1, with D perhaps TRBD1 (6 bases). The CDR3 runs 14 residues. Trimming shortened V by 5 bases and J by 4 bases, and 12 bases separated the two germline ends. CDR1 is MNHEY and CDR2 is SVGAGI in the germline V gene. For the CDR3, the DNA is TGTGCCAGCAGTCGACAGGCGGAATACAATGAGCAGTTCTTC. This sequence encodes CASSRQAEYNEQFF.

This clone was counted once. This chain links TRBV28 with TRBJ2-7; D uncertain. Germline CDR1 MDHEN, CDR2 SYDVKM. The CDR3 is 12 residues long. Trimming took off 11 bases at V and 5 bases at J, with 16 bases between the two ends. This chain's CDR3 is CAAEASGDEQYF. DNA for the CDR3: TGTGCCGCAGAGGCTTCTGGGGACGAGCAGTACTTC.

The rearrangement links TRBV19 to TRBJ2-1, with 8 bases lining up with TRBD2. The CDR3 extends over 15 amino acids. Trimming at V came to 2 bases and at J to 2 bases, leaving 2 bases not matched to a gene. CDR1 and CDR2 (germline): LNHDA, SQIVND (reference sequence). The CDR3 region has the DNA TGTGCCAGTAGTATATCCGGGGGGGCCTACAATGAGCAGTTCTTC. Translation gives CASSISGGAYNEQFF.

The chain is built from TRBV6-6 and TRBJ1-6; D remains unclear. Trimming removed 7 bases at V and 10 bases at J, with 17 bases between. This CDR3 spans 14 amino acids. Germline lookup yields CDR1 MNHNY and CDR2 SVGAGI (reference sequence). CDR3 sequence (DNA): TGTGCCAGCAATTATGATGGGTCGAGCTCACCCCTCCACTTT. It encodes CASNYDGSSSPLHF.

CDR3 loop: CASSEAASRGTDTQYF. The DNA for the CDR3 is TGTGCCAGCAGTGAAGCGGCGTCCAGGGGCACAGATACGCAGTATTTT. This chain uses TRBV6-1 with TRBJ2-3, with D possibly being TRBD1 (5 bases). The CDR3 is made up of 16 amino acids. The germline CDR1 and CDR2 sequences are MNHNS and SASEGT. Trimming cost V 0 bases and J 1 base, with 11 bases left between them.

V usage is TRBV5-5 and J usage is TRBJ2-7; perhaps TRBD1 as D (6 bases). Trimming left V 3 bases short and J 1 base short, with 14 bases between. Looked up from germline, CDR1 is SGHKS and CDR2 is YYEKEE (reference sequence). The CDR3 length is 15 residues. The CDR3 sequence is CASSSRDTESYEQYF. The CDR3 coding sequence is TGTGCCAGCAGCTCCCGGGACACGGAATCCTACGAGCAGTACTTC.

The table lists this clone with a few counts. The genes are TRBV13 and TRBJ2-1; 10 nucleotides agree with TRBD2. Per the germline V gene, CDR1 is PRHDT and CDR2 is FYEKMQ (reference sequence). Losses at the gene ends were 1 base for V and 8 bases for J; bases not matched to a gene: 5. The CDR3 runs 15 residues. The DNA of the CDR3 is TGTGCCAGCAGCTTAGAAAGCGGGGGGGCTGATGAGCAGTTCTTC. Translated, it gives CASSLESGGADEQFF.

This chain connects TRBV9 to TRBJ2-3, with 9 positions matching TRBD1. The germline V gene encodes CDR1 SGDLS and CDR2 YYNGEE. CDR3 size: 15 residues. The V gene end was trimmed by 3 bases and the J gene end by 1 base; junction bases not matched to a gene: 3. This chain's CDR3 is CASSDRQGGTDTQYF. In nucleotides, the CDR3 is TGTGCCAGCAGCGACCGACAGGGGGGCACAGATACGCAGTATTTT. The full variable domain, completed using reference TRBV9 and TRBJ2-3, is DSGVTQTPKHLITATGQRVTLRCSPRSGDLSVYWYQQSLDQGLQFLIQYYNGEERAKGNILERFSAQQFPDLHSELNLSSLELGDSALYFCASSDRQGGTDTQYFGPGTRLTVL.

The gene calls are TRBV9 and TRBJ2-1, with D possibly being TRBD1 or TRBD2 (5 bases each). The CDR3 runs 15 residues. The germline V gene encodes CDR1 SGDLS and CDR2 YYNGEE. V dropped 4 bases and J dropped 1 base, with 12 bases sitting between them. CDR3 residues: CASSPPWGSYNEQFF. DNA of the CDR3: TGTGCCAGCAGCCCGCCCTGGGGGTCCTACAATGAGCAGTTCTTC. Based on the CDR3 plus reference TRBV9 and TRBJ2-1, the full variable domain is DSGVTQTPKHLITATGQRVTLRCSPRSGDLSVYWYQQSLDQGLQFLIQYYNGEERAKGNILERFSAQQFPDLHSELNLSSLELGDSALYFCASSPPWGSYNEQFFGPGTRLTVL.

The chain links TRBV7-3 to TRBJ2-3, with D perhaps assigned TRBD1 or TRBD2 (6 bases each). Germline values: CDR1 SGHTA, CDR2 FQGTGA. V was pared by 6 bases and J by 0 bases, with 16 bases between. The CDR3 totals 16 residues. This CDR3 is CASRIRGGLSTDTQYF. CDR3 in DNA: TGTGCCAGCAGGATCCGAGGGGGGCTTAGCACAGATACGCAGTATTTT. The complete variable domain, with remaining parts taken from reference TRBV7-3 and TRBJ2-3, reads GAGVSQTPSNKVTEKGKYVELRCDPISGHTALYWYRQSLGQGPEFLIYFQGTGAADDSGLPNDRFFAVRPEGSVSTLKIQRTERGDSAVYLCASRIRGGLSTDTQYFGPGTRLTVL.